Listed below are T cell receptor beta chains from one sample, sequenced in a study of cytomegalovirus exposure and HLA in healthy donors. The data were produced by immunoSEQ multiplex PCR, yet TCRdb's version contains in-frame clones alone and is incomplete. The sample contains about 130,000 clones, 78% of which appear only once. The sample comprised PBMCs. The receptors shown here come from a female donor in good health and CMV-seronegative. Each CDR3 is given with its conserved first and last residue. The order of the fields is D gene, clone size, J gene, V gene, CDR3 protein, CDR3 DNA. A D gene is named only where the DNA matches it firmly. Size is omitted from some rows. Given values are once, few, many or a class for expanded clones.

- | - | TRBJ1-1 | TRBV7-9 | CASSLYNTEAFF | TGTGCCAGCAGCTTATATAACACTGAAGCTTTCTTT
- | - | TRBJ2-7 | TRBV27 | CASSFRGSTYEQYF | TGTGCCAGCAGTTTTAGGGGGTCTACCTACGAGCAGTACTTC
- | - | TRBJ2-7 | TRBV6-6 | CASSYPSDLLPEQYF | TGTGCCAGCAGTTACCCCAGCGACCTCCTGCCGGAGCAGTACTTC
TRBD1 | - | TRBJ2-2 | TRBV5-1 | CASSLLDRTYTGELFF | TGCGCCAGCAGCTTACTGGACAGGACTTACACCGGGGAGCTGTTTTTT
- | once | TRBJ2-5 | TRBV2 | CASSHPGAKETQYF | TGTGCCAGCAGCCACCCGGGAGCTAAAGAGACCCAGTACTTC
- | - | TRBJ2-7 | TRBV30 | CAWRRGASYEQYF | TGTGCCTGGAGACGGGGGGCATCCTACGAGCAGTACTTC
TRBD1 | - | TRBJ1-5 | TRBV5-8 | CASSGTVYSNQPQHF | TGTGCCAGCAGCGGGACAGTATATAGCAATCAGCCCCAGCATTTT
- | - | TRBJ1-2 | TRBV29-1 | CSVDRTGRDNYGYTF | TGCAGCGTTGATCGCACGGGAAGGGATAACTATGGCTACACCTTC
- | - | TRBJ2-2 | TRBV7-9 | CASSRPSDTSNTGELFF | TGTGCCAGCAGCCGACCCTCCGACACCTCGAACACCGGGGAGCTGTTTTTT
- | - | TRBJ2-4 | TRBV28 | CASSYTGKNIQYF | TGTGCCAGCAGTTATACAGGGAAAAACATTCAGTACTTC
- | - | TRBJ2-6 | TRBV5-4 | CASSLGRSGANVLTF | TGTGCCAGCAGCCTGGGGAGGTCTGGGGCCAACGTCCTGACTTTC
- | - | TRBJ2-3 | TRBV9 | CASSVETATDTQYF | TGTGCCAGCAGCGTAGAGACAGCCACAGATACGCAGTATTTT
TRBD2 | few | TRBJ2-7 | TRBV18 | CASTTARGDYEQYF | TGTGCCAGCACAACCGCCCGGGGGGACTACGAGCAGTACTTC
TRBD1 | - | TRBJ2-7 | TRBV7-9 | CASSPGQETSYEQYF | TGTGCCAGCAGCCCGGGACAGGAGACCTCCTACGAGCAGTACTTC